This record covers a single T cell receptor beta chain. The assay was immunoSEQ multiplex PCR, and TCRdb's table has in-frame clones only and misses some. The top ten clones hold over 2.5% of a sample with some 60,000 clones, around 70% of them seen once. The germline V gene has CDR1 MRHNA and CDR2 SNTAGT. The CDR3 is 12 amino acids. V dropped 2 bases and J dropped 5 bases, with 4 bases sitting between them. This sample is part of a study of T cell clones after liver transplantation. The sequence was collected from a human patient who received a liver transplant. Some T cells may trace back to the graft donor. The sample was CD4+ T cells from blood, taken at the approximately 16-month timepoint. The chain links TRBV6-4 to TRBJ1-5; no definite D call. The DNA for the CDR3 is TGTGCCAGCAGTGACAGGGATCAGCCCCAGCATTTT. Encoded protein: CASSDRDQPQHF.